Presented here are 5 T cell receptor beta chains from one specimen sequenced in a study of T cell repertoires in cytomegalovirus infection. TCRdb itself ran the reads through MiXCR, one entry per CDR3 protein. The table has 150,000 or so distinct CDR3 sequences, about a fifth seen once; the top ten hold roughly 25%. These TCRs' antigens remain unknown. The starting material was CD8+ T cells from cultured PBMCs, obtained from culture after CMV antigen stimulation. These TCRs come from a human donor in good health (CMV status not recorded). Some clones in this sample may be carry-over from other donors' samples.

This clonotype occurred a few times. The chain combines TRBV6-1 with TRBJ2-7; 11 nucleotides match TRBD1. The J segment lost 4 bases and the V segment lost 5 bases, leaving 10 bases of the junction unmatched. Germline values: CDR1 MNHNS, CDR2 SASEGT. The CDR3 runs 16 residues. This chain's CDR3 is CASSTHRTGGPYEQYF. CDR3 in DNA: TGTGCCAGCAGTACCCATCGGACAGGGGGCCCATACGAGCAGTACTTC.

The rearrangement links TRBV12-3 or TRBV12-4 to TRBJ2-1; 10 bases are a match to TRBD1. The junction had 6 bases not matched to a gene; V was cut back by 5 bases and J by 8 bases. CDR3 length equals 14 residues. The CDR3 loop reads CASSLTGGWDEQFF. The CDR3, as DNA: TGTGCCAGCAGTCTGACAGGGGGCTGGGATGAGCAGTTCTTC.

As DNA, the CDR3 is TGTGCCAGCAGTTTGGGCAGGGTAGGCACTGAAGCTTTCTTT. Its protein product is CASSLGRVGTEAFF. V is TRBV12-3 or TRBV12-4 and J is TRBJ1-1, with TRBD1 as a possible D gene (5 bases). The germline V and J ends were trimmed by 3 bases and 4 bases, with 12 bases remaining between them. The CDR3 runs to 14 residues.

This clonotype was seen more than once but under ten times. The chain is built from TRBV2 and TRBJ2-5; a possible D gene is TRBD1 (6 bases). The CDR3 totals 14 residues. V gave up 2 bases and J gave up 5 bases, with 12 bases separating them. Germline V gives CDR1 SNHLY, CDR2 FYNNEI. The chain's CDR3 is CASSEMAGAETQYF. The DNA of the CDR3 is TGTGCCAGCAGTGAAATGGCAGGGGCTGAGACCCAGTACTTC.

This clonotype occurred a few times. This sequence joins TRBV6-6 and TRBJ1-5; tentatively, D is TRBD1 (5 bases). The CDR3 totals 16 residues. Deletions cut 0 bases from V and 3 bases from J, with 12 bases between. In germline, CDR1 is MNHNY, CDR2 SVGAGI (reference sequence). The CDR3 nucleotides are TGTGCCAGCAGTTACTCGCCCCCAGGGTACAATCAGCCCCAGCATTTT. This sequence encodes CASSYSPPGYNQPQHF.